The 12 T cell receptor beta chains below all came from one sample that was sequenced in a study of shared clonotypes between healthy human individuals. Libraries were prepared by immunoSEQ multiplex PCR; TCRdb keeps only in-frame clonotypes and omits some of them. This sample has about 2 million clones, with about 95% found just once. Naive-designated CD8 cells lacked CD45RO, were positively enriched for CCR7, and omitted terminally differentiated effector memory CD45RA+ cells. Sequencing was carried out using naive CD8+ T cells sorted from blood. The receptors were sampled from a man in his late teens or twenties in good health.

A few counts support this clone. The chain's CDR3 is CASSGPDLQSPLHF. The CDR3 nucleotides read TGTGCCAGCAGCGGTCCGGACCTCCAATCACCCCTCCACTTT. This chain connects TRBV2 to TRBJ1-6; D is unresolved. V lost 6 bases and J 10 bases, leaving 16 bases between the germline ends. CDR1 is SNHLY and CDR2 is FYNNEI in the germline V gene. The CDR3 is 14 residues long.

The chain combines TRBV7-3 with TRBJ1-1; D uncertain. Germline V CDR1 and CDR2: SGHTA, FQGTGA. V was trimmed by 4 bases and J by 6 bases, leaving 21 bases between them. The CDR3 totals 16 residues. The CDR3 DNA reads TGTGCCAGCAGCTCAGGCCCGGTGGGAAGTAGCGCTGAAGCTTTCTTT. This translates into CASSSGPVGSSAEAFF.

The rearrangement uses TRBV10-3 and TRBJ2-1; tentative D call: TRBD1 (6 bases). This CDR3 is 13 amino acids long. In germline, CDR1 is ENHRY, CDR2 SYGVKD. Trimming removed 2 bases from V and 7 bases from J, with 9 bases in between. This CDR3 reads CAISEPGDNEQFF. CDR3 coding DNA: TGTGCCATCAGTGAGCCAGGGGATAATGAGCAGTTCTTC.

A note on this clone: The same CDR3 also results from other DNA sequences found in this sample. V is TRBV6-6 and J is TRBJ2-5; 9 bases fit TRBD1. V trimming: 5 bases; J trimming: 1 base; junction bases outside the gene matches: 2. This CDR3 is 14 amino acids long. The germline CDR1 and CDR2 sequences are MNHNY and SVGAGI (reference sequence). The CDR3 bases are TGTGCCAGCAGTCCGGACAGGGGCCAAGAGACCCAGTACTTC. Its translation: CASSPDRGQETQYF.

The chain has TRBV28 and TRBJ1-6, with 7 bases matching TRBD1. The CDR3 has 15 residues. J was trimmed by 7 bases and V by 6 bases; bases with no gene match: 9. From germline, CDR1 is MDHEN and CDR2 SYDVKM. CDR3 amino acids: CASSPRDSSNSPLHF. The CDR3 bases are TGTGCCAGCAGCCCCAGGGACAGTTCAAATTCACCCCTCCACTTT.

V usage is TRBV2 and J usage is TRBJ2-3, with 12 bases fitting TRBD2. Unmatched junction bases numbered 6, after V lost 6 bases and J lost 2 bases. Germline CDR1 reads SNHLY; CDR2 reads FYNNEI. The CDR3 has 16 residues. CDR3 sequence: CASRLTSGGITDTQYF. In DNA, the CDR3 is TGTGCCAGCAGACTGACTAGCGGGGGCATCACAGATACGCAGTATTTT. The full variable domain, completed using reference TRBV2 and TRBJ2-3, is EPEVTQTPSHQVTQMGQEVILRCVPISNHLYFYWYRQILGQKVEFLVSFYNNEISEKSEIFDDQFSVERPDGSNFTLKIRSTKLEDSAMYFCASRLTSGGITDTQYFGPGTRLTVL.

The chain couples TRBV7-9 to TRBJ2-7, with TRBD2 matching 9 bases. The J segment lost 1 base and the V segment lost 3 bases, leaving 7 bases of the junction unmatched. Germline V CDR1 and CDR2: SEHNR, FQNEAQ (reference sequence). The CDR3 spans 16 residues. CDR3 DNA: TGTGCCAGCAGCTTGGGTGCGGGAGGGGGTTCCTACGAGCAGTACTTC. Amino acid sequence: CASSLGAGGGSYEQYF.

The V gene is TRBV25-1, the J gene TRBJ1-6; D may be TRBD1 (6 bases). V was cut by 5 bases and J by 9 bases, with 14 bases left in between. The CDR3 is 14 amino acids. CDR1 MGHDK and CDR2 SYGVNS come from the germline V gene. The CDR3 region is CASSFSGGRSPLHF. The CDR3 coding sequence is TGTGCCAGCAGTTTTTCGGGGGGGCGTTCACCCCTCCACTTT.

Comment on this clone: One end of the junction varies from germline; a read error may be responsible. The genes are TRBV7-7 and TRBJ1-1; D gene ambiguous. Germline CDR1 SSHAT, CDR2 FNYEAQ (reference sequence). The CDR3 length is 13 residues. The CDR3 nucleotides read TGTGCTAGCAGCTTAAACTGGAACACTGAAGCTTTCTTT. This sequence encodes CASSLNWNTEAFF.

This sequence joins TRBV13 and TRBJ2-5, with 9 bases fitting TRBD2. V lost 2 bases to trimming and J lost 2 bases; unmatched junction nucleotides: 15. The CDR3 runs 19 residues. Germline V gene sequence: CDR1 PRHDT, CDR2 FYEKMQ (reference sequence). The CDR3 loop reads CASSLSPAGGKGRQETQYF. In nucleotides, the CDR3 is TGTGCCAGCAGCTTATCACCAGCGGGGGGTAAGGGGCGACAAGAGACCCAGTACTTC.

This rearrangement joins TRBV7-8 to TRBJ2-3; 9 bases line up with TRBD2. This CDR3 spans 16 amino acids. The V gene's germline CDR1 is SGHVS and CDR2 FQNEAQ. Losses at the gene ends were 5 bases for V and 9 bases for J; bases not matched to a gene: 15. The CDR3 DNA reads as TGTGCCAGCAGCCCTATGGGCGGGGGGGTCCGTGGCACGCAGTATTTT. Protein product: CASSPMGGGVRGTQYF.

This chain uses TRBV5-1 with TRBJ1-6; no reliable D call. The CDR3 is 17 residues long. Germline lookup yields CDR1 SGHRS and CDR2 YFSETQ. V gave up 0 bases and J gave up 2 bases, with 12 bases separating them. CDR3 loop: CASSLADSAAYNSPLHF. The DNA for the CDR3 is TGCGCCAGCAGCTTGGCCGACTCCGCCGCCTATAATTCACCCCTCCACTTT.